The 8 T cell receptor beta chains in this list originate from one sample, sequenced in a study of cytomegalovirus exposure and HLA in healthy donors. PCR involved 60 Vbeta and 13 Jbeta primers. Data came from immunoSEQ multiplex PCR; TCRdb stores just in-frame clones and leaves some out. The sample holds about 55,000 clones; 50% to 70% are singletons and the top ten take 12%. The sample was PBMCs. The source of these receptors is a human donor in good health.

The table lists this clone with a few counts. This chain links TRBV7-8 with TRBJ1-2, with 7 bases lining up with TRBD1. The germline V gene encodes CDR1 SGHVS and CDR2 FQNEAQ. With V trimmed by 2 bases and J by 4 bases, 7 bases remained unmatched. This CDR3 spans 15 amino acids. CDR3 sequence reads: CASSLMGRGAYGYTF. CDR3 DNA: TGTGCCAGCAGCTTAATGGGCAGGGGGGCCTATGGCTACACCTTC.

The CDR3 DNA follows: TGTGCCAGCAGCCCCGGACCGGGACTACAGAGGGATACGCAGTATTTT. Translation: CASSPGPGLQRDTQYF. The rearrangement joins TRBV14 to TRBJ2-3, with 7 bases aligning to TRBD2. Germline lookup yields CDR1 SGHDN and CDR2 FVKESK. V shed 4 bases and J 6 bases; nucleotides not matched to a gene: 13. The CDR3 is 16 residues long.

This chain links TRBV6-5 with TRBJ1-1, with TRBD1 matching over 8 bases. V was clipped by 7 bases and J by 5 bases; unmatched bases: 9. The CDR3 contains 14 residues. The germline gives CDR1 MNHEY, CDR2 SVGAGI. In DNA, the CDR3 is TGTGCCAGCATCCGGCAGGGGGCCGGGACTGAAGCTTTCTTT. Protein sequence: CASIRQGAGTEAFF.

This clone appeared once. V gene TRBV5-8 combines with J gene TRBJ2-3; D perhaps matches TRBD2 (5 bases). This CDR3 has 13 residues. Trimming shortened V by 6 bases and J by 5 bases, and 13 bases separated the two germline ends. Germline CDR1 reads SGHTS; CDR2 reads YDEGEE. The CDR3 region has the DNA TGTGCCAGCAATCGGGAAGTAATAGATACGCAGTATTTT. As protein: CASNREVIDTQYF.

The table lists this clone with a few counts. CDR3 region: CASSQVANPAGELFF. The CDR3 coding sequence is TGTGCCAGCAGCCAAGTAGCCAATCCGGCCGGGGAGCTGTTTTTT. This chain connects TRBV4-2 to TRBJ2-2; D gene unclear. Germline V CDR1 and CDR2: LGHNA, YNFKEQ. CDR3 length: 15 residues. Trimming removed 1 base at V and 6 bases at J, with 12 bases between.

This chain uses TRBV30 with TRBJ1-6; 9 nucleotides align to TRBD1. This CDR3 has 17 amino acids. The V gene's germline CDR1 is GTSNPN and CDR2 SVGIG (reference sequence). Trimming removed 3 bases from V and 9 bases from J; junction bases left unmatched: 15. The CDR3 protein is CAWSHKSGQGEGSPLHF. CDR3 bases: TGTGCCTGGAGCCATAAATCGGGACAGGGCGAAGGTTCACCCCTCCACTTT.

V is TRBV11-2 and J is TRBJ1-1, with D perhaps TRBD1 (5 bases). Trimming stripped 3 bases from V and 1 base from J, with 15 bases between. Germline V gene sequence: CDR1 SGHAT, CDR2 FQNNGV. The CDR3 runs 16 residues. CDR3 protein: CASSLSWGEKNTEAFF. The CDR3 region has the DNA TGTGCCAGCAGCTTGTCATGGGGGGAGAAGAACACTGAAGCTTTCTTT.

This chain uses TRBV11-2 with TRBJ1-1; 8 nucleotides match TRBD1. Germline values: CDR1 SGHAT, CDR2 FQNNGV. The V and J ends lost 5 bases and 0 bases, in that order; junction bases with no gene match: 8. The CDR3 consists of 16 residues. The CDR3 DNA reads TGTGCCAGCAGCCCAGGACAGGGCCTAATGAACACTGAAGCTTTCTTT. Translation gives CASSPGQGLMNTEAFF.